Listed here are 15 T cell receptor beta chains from one sample, sequenced in a study of cytomegalovirus exposure and HLA in healthy donors listed by TCRdb under 2017. The method behind the library was the immunoSEQ multiplex PCR assay. The multiplex PCR relied on a mix of 60 forward primers for TCR Vbeta segments and 13 reverse primers for TCR Jbeta segments. The immuneACCESS repertoire file appears here via TCRdb, limited to in-frame rearrangements. These files lack a portion of the clones; in checked studies, under half of the deficit traces to unresolved V genes, and the cause of the others is not known. The sample table holds about 220,000 clones, of which about 81% were seen once. 5% to 6.5% of the sample comes from the top ten. The sample was PBMCs. These receptors originate from a middle-aged woman in good health and CMV-seropositive.

This clone was seen once. Here the CDR3 reads CASSSRTSTDTQYF. The CDR3 nucleotides are TGTGCCAGCAGCTCCCGGACTAGCACAGATACGCAGTATTTT. This chain links TRBV11-3 with TRBJ2-3; weak D call: TRBD2 (5 bases). CDR1 SGHNT and CDR2 YENEEA come from the germline V gene. The length of the CDR3 is 14 residues. Deletions cut 4 bases from V and 0 bases from J, with 8 bases between.

The chain carries TRBV9 and TRBJ1-4; a possible D gene is TRBD1 (5 bases). Germline V gives CDR1 SGDLS, CDR2 YYNGEE. The CDR3 runs 16 residues. Trimming stripped 0 bases from V and 2 bases from J, with 11 bases between. CDR3 sequence reads: CASSVEPGGTNEKLFF. The CDR3 nucleotides are TGTGCCAGCAGCGTAGAGCCCGGGGGGACTAATGAAAAACTGTTTTTT.

This chain connects TRBV2 to TRBJ2-1, with a tentative D call TRBD2 (6 bases). The CDR3 length is 16 residues. V lost 6 bases and J lost 3, with 18 bases in between. Germline-derived CDR1 and CDR2 are SNHLY and FYNNEI. As DNA, the CDR3 is TGTGCCAGCAGCCTAGGGGCGGGGTGGGGCTACAATGAGCAGTTCTTC. Residues: CASSLGAGWGYNEQFF. Supplemented by reference TRBV2 and TRBJ2-1, the full variable domain reads EPEVTQTPSHQVTQMGQEVILRCVPISNHLYFYWYRQILGQKVEFLVSFYNNEISEKSEIFDDQFSVERPDGSNFTLKIRSTKLEDSAMYFCASSLGAGWGYNEQFFGPGTRLTVL.

The chain employs TRBV10-3 and TRBJ1-1, with TRBD1 matching over 10 bases. Per the germline V gene, CDR1 is ENHRY and CDR2 is SYGVKD. The CDR3 has 16 residues. The V gene end was trimmed by 2 bases and the J gene end by 3 bases; junction bases not matched to a gene: 6. DNA for the CDR3: TGTGCCATCAGTGAGGGGGGGGGACAGGGGCACACTGAAGCTTTCTTT. Translating gives CAISEGGGQGHTEAFF.

The chain uses TRBV19 and TRBJ2-2; TRBD2 matches at 12 bases. CDR3 length: 16 residues. Per the germline V gene, CDR1 is LNHDA and CDR2 is SQIVND (reference sequence). Trimming removed 3 bases from V and 3 bases from J; junction bases left unmatched: 2. The CDR3 nucleotides are TGTGCCAGTAGTATTAGGACTAGCGGGGACACCGGGGAGCTGTTTTTT. This gives the protein CASSIRTSGDTGELFF.

DNA of the CDR3: TGTGCCAGCAGCGTTTACGGATCCATCGGGTACAATGAGCAGTTCTTC. Protein: CASSVYGSIGYNEQFF. V and J are TRBV9 and TRBJ2-1; D is uncertain. CDR3 size: 16 residues. The V end lost 2 bases, the J end lost 4 bases, and 16 bases lay between the germline ends. Germline-derived CDR1 and CDR2 are SGDLS and YYNGEE.

The rearrangement links TRBV4-1 to TRBJ2-1, with a possible D match to TRBD1 (6 bases). The CDR3 contains 16 residues. The V and J ends lost 2 bases and 2 bases respectively, with 13 bases between them. Germline V gene data show CDR1 as MGHRA and CDR2 as YSYEKL. This chain's CDR3 is CASSQIPGHTYNEQFF. The CDR3 nucleotides are TGCGCCAGCAGCCAAATCCCGGGACACACCTACAATGAGCAGTTCTTC.

Concerning this clone itself: This sample includes further DNA sequences coding for the same CDR3. CDR3 sequence: CATSRDRGETQYF. CDR3 nucleotide sequence: TGTGCCACCAGCAGAGACAGGGGTGAGACCCAGTACTTC. The chain links TRBV15 to TRBJ2-5, with TRBD1 as a possible D gene (6 bases). The germline V and J ends were trimmed by 0 bases and 5 bases, with 7 bases remaining between them. The CDR3 has 13 residues. Germline assignment: CDR1 LNHNV and CDR2 YYDKDF (reference sequence).

V and J are TRBV19 and TRBJ1-1; the D gene is possibly TRBD1 (5 bases). This CDR3 has 14 residues. Germline assignment: CDR1 LNHDA and CDR2 SQIVND (reference sequence). Trimming pared 5 bases from V and 1 base from J, leaving 11 bases between. The CDR3 DNA sequence: TGTGCCAGTAGTCCCCTTAGGGGGAACACTGAAGCTTTCTTT. This codes for CASSPLRGNTEAFF.

This clone was observed a few times. CDR3 sequence (DNA): TGTGCCAGTAGTACCCAGGGGCGCTACGAGCAGTACTTC. It is translated as CASSTQGRYEQYF. The chain carries TRBV19 and TRBJ2-7; D is possibly TRBD1 (6 bases). Deletions cut 4 bases from V and 3 bases from J, with 10 bases between. Germline CDR1 is LNHDA and CDR2 is SQIVND (reference sequence). CDR3 size: 13 residues.

The V call is TRBV27, the J call TRBJ2-2, with 9 bases matching TRBD2. The germline CDR1 and CDR2 sequences are MNHEY and SMNVEV (reference sequence). The CDR3 runs to 16 residues. Unmatched junction bases numbered 7, after V lost 4 bases and J lost 4 bases. CDR3 region: CASSSIAGVLTGELFF. The CDR3 bases are TGTGCCAGCAGTTCTATAGCGGGAGTACTCACCGGGGAGCTGTTTTTT.

The chain joins TRBV5-4 to TRBJ2-7; D may be TRBD1 (6 bases). Trimming shortened V by 1 base and J by 5 bases, and 13 bases separated the two germline ends. CDR1 is SGHNT, CDR2 YYREEE, per germline (reference sequence). This CDR3 has 14 residues. DNA for the CDR3: TGTGCCAGCAGCTTGACGGGCAGGGGAAACGAGCAGTACTTC. Translating it yields CASSLTGRGNEQYF. Variable domain in full (rest from reference TRBV5-4 and TRBJ2-7): ETGVTQSPTHLIKTRGQQVTLRCSSQSGHNTVSWYQQALGQGPQFIFQYYREEENGRGNFPPRFSGLQFPNYSSELNVNALELDDSALYLCASSLTGRGNEQYFGPGTRLTVT.

The genes are TRBV9 and TRBJ1-3; TRBD1 aligns across 7 bases. In germline, CDR1 is SGDLS, CDR2 YYNGEE. This CDR3 is 16 amino acids long. With V trimmed by 3 bases and J by 2 bases, 8 bases remained unmatched. CDR3 in DNA: TGTGCCAGCAGCGAGGACAGGCGATACGCTGGAAACACCATATATTTT. It encodes CASSEDRRYAGNTIYF.

The genes are TRBV30 and TRBJ1-1; 9 bases fit TRBD1. J lost 2 bases, V lost 8 bases, and 9 bases had no gene match. The V gene's germline CDR1 is GTSNPN and CDR2 SVGIG (reference sequence). The CDR3 length is 14 residues. CDR3 bases: TGTGCCATCGGACAGGGGAGGGTAAACACTGAAGCTTTCTTT. The encoded protein is CAIGQGRVNTEAFF. Looking up the rest from reference TRBV30 and TRBJ1-1 gives the full variable domain: SQTIHQWPATLVQPVGSPLSLECTVEGTSNPNLYWYRQAAGRGLQLLFYSVGIGQISSEVPQNLSASRPQDRQFILSSKKLLLSDSGFYLCAIGQGRVNTEAFFGQGTRLTVV.

This clone showed up just a few times. The chain joins TRBV7-9 to TRBJ1-4; D ambiguous. Germline V CDR1 and CDR2: SEHNR, FQNEAQ (reference sequence). This CDR3 has 14 amino acids. Trimming removed 3 bases at V and 0 bases at J, with 5 bases between. The CDR3 nucleotides are TGTGCCAGCAGCTTTCAAACAACTAATGAAAAACTGTTTTTT. It codes for CASSFQTTNEKLFF.